Given below is one T cell receptor (beta chain) in context. Its target is not known. No patient had autoimmune disease or received systemic immunosuppression. The protocol was immunoSEQ multiplex PCR, while the TCRdb copy is restricted to in-frame clones and leaves out a portion. The sample contains just over 9,500 clones, about 66% of which appear only once. These data belong to a study of OX40 agonist ivuxolimab in advanced cancers. Study summary: Intravenous ivuxolimab at 0.01 to 10 mg/kg was given to patients every 2 weeks. Of the patients, three showed partial responses, one with hepatocellular carcinoma and two with cutaneous melanoma. Study conclusions and caveats: Also showing low normalized T-cell clonal expansion were some of the nonresponders.

The sequence was obtained from an adult with an advanced solid tumor such as melanoma, head and neck, liver or kidney cancer. Specimen: CD4+ or CD8+ T cells sorted from blood, collected in a trial of the OX40 agonist ivuxolimab.

The CDR3 is CASRPGTSFTDTQYF. The CDR3 DNA follows: TGTGCCAGCAGGCCCGGGACATCCTTTACAGATACGCAGTATTTT. This chain links TRBV6-5 with TRBJ2-3; tentatively, D is TRBD1 (6 bases). This CDR3 is built from 15 residues. The V gene's germline CDR1 is MNHEY and CDR2 SVGAGI. V lost 6 bases and J lost 3, with 16 bases in between.